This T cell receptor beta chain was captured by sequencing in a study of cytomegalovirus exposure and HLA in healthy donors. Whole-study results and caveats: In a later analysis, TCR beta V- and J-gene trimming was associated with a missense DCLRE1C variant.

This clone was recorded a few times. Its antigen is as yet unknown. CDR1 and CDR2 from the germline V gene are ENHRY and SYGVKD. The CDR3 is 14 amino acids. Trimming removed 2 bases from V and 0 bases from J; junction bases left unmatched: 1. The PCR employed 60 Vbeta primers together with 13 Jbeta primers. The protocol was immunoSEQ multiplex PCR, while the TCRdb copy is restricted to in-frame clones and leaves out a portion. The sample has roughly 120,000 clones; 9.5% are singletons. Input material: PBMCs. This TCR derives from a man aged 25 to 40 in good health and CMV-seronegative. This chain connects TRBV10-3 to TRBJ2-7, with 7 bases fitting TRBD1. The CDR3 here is CAISEGQDSYEQYF. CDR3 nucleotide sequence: TGTGCCATCAGTGAGGGACAGGACTCCTACGAGCAGTACTTC.